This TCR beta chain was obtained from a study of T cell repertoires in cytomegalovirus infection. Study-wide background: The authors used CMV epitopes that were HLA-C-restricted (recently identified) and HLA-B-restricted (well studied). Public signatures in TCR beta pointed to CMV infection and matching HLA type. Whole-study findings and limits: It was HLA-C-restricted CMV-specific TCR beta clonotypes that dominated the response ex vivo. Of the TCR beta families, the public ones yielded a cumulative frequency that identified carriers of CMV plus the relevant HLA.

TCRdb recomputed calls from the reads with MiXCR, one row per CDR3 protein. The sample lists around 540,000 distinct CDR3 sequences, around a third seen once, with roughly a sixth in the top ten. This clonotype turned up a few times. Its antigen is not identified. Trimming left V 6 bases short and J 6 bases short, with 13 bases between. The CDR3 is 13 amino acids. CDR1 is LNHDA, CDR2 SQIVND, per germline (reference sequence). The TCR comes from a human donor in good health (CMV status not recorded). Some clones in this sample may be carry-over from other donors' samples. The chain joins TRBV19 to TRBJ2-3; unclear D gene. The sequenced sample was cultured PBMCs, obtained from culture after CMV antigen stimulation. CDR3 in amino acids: CASSRSSGDTQYF. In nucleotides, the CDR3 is TGTGCCAGTAGCCGCTCCAGTGGGGATACGCAGTATTTT.